Listed below are T cell receptor beta chains from one sample, sequenced in a study of cytomegalovirus exposure and HLA in healthy donors. Profiled with immunoSEQ multiplex PCR; TCRdb holds only in-frame clones, not every one. The sample lists more than 150,000 clones, 87% occurring once. The sample comprised PBMCs. The receptors shown here come from a girl under three years old in good health and CMV-seronegative. The CDR3 runs from the conserved cysteine through the conserved F or W. D genes are given only for firm matches. Clone size is shown for a subset of rows, as once, few, many or a class of expanded clone.

abundance	v_gene	j_gene	d_gene	CDR3nt	CDR3aa
NA	TRBV7-9	TRBJ2-2	TRBD1	TGTTCCAGCAGCACGGACAGGGATTCCACCGGGGAGCTGTTTTTT	CSSSTDRDSTGELFF
NA	TRBV2	TRBJ2-1	TRBD2	TGTGCCAGCAGTGAGCCTAGCGGGAGTTTTAATGAGCAGTTCTTC	CASSEPSGSFNEQFF
NA	TRBV5-1	TRBJ1-4	TRBD1	TGCGCCAGCAGCAGCGGGACAGGGGGAGAAAAACTGTTTTTT	CASSSGTGGEKLFF
NA	TRBV6-5	TRBJ2-3	NA	TGTGCCAGCAGTTACCTCAGGGCAGATACGCAGTATTTT	CASSYLRADTQYF
once	TRBV25-1	TRBJ2-7	TRBD2	TGTGCCAGCAGTGAACTAGGGGCGGGAGGGTTAGTCGACGAGCAGTACTTC	CASSELGAGGLVDEQYF
NA	TRBV10-2	TRBJ2-1	TRBD1	TGCGCCAGCAGTGAGCCGGGACAGGGGCCGCAGTTCTTC	CASSEPGQGPQFF
NA	TRBV5-6	TRBJ2-7	TRBD2	TGTGCCAGCACCCTAGCGGGATCATACGAGCAGTACTTC	CASTLAGSYEQYF
NA	TRBV27	TRBJ1-2	NA	TGTGCCAGCAGTTCCCCAGGGGATCGTGGCTACACCTTC	CASSSPGDRGYTF
NA	TRBV4-2	TRBJ1-1	NA	TGTGCCAGCAGCCACTTAAACAGGGAGTACACTGAAGCTTTCTTT	CASSHLNREYTEAFF
NA	TRBV14	TRBJ2-7	NA	TGTGCCAGCAGCCAAGACGCCAGCTCCTACGAGCAGTACTTC	CASSQDASSYEQYF
NA	TRBV9	TRBJ1-4	NA	TGTGCCAGCAGCGTATCGTCTTCAACTAATGAAAAACTGTTTTTT	CASSVSSSTNEKLFF
NA	TRBV7-9	TRBJ2-5	TRBD1	TGTGCCAGCAGCTCCTCTGGGACAGGGTATCAAGAGACCCAGTACTTC	CASSSSGTGYQETQYF
NA	TRBV5-4	TRBJ1-1	TRBD1	TGTGCCAGCAGCGAGGGACAGGGGTTGAACACTGAAGCTTTCTTT	CASSEGQGLNTEAFF
NA	TRBV19	TRBJ2-1	TRBD1	TGTGCCAGTAGTAGTAGCCCCGGGACAGGGGTACACAATGAGCAGTTCTTC	CASSSSPGTGVHNEQFF
once	TRBV7-9	TRBJ2-7	TRBD2	TGTTCCAGCAGCTTTCTCGGACTAGCGGGGCAATACGAGCAGTACTTC	CSSSFLGLAGQYEQYF
NA	TRBV6-5	TRBJ2-1	TRBD2	TGTGCCAGCAGGCCGACTAGCGGGAACCGCAATGAGCAGTTCTTC	CASRPTSGNRNEQFF
NA	TRBV10-2	TRBJ2-7	NA	TGCGCCAGCAGTAGTACAGACCTCTACGAGCAGTACTTC	CASSSTDLYEQYF
NA	TRBV2	TRBJ1-2	NA	TGTGCCAGCAGTGAGGGGACTCCCTATGGCTACACCTTC	CASSEGTPYGYTF
few	TRBV7-3	TRBJ2-1	TRBD1	TGTGCCAGCAGCTTAGGGACAGGGCTCAACAATGAGCAGTTCTTC	CASSLGTGLNNEQFF
NA	TRBV2	TRBJ2-1	NA	TGTGCCAGCAGTGCTCTAGGACAAGACGATGAGCAGTTCTTC	CASSALGQDDEQFF
few	TRBV19	TRBJ1-1	TRBD1	TGTGCCAGTAGTCTCACAGGGGATACTGAAGCTTTCTTT	CASSLTGDTEAFF
NA	TRBV7-3	TRBJ2-2	TRBD1	TGTGCCAGCAGCTTTGGGACAGGGGGCGTGAGGAACACCGGGGAGCTGTTTTTT	CASSFGTGGVRNTGELFF
NA	TRBV6-1	TRBJ1-2	NA	TGTGCCAGCAGTGAAGCGAGGGTCGGCTATGGCTACACCTTC	CASSEARVGYGYTF
once	TRBV12-5	TRBJ2-1	TRBD1	TGTGCTAGTGGGGAAAGACAGGGGATTGTGGTTGAGCAGTTCTTC	CASGERQGIVVEQFF
NA	TRBV5-1	TRBJ2-1	TRBD2	TGCGCCAGCAACCCCGCCGGATCGGTTCGAGCGGGATCCCCGACCCCGTACAATGAGCAGTTCTTC	CASNPAGSVRAGSPTPYNEQFF
NA	TRBV5-4	TRBJ1-2	TRBD1	TGTGCCAGCAGCCTCCGAGGACAGGGTTATGGCTACACCTTC	CASSLRGQGYGYTF
NA	TRBV4-2	TRBJ2-1	TRBD1	TGTGCCAGCAGCCAAGATGTAGAGGATCAGGGGGTGAGGCAGTTCTTC	CASSQDVEDQGVRQFF
NA	TRBV30	TRBJ2-3	NA	TGTGCCTGGGCCGGGATTAGCACAGATACGCAGTATTTT	CAWAGISTDTQYF
once	TRBV7-8	TRBJ1-1	NA	TGTGCCAGCAGCTTATCAGGGCTCGGAAGCACTGAAGCTTTCTTT	CASSLSGLGSTEAFF
once	TRBV5-6	TRBJ1-2	NA	TGTGCCAGCAGCTTGGACAGGGTGCTAACCTATGGCTACACCTTC	CASSLDRVLTYGYTF
NA	TRBV6-1	TRBJ2-3	NA	TGTGCCAGCAGTGAAGCTGGGGGGTGGGGCACAGATACGCAGTATTTT	CASSEAGGWGTDTQYF
NA	TRBV19	TRBJ2-5	TRBD2	TGTGCCAGTAGGCCTCGGGAGGGGGAGACCCAGTACTTC	CASRPREGETQYF
NA	TRBV5-1	TRBJ2-1	NA	TGCGCCAGCAGCTCGGAAGGGGGACCAAAGCAGTTCTTC	CASSSEGGPKQFF
NA	TRBV4-2	TRBJ2-2	TRBD1	TGTGCCAGCAGCCAAGGGACAGGGGATGTCGGGGAGCTGTTTTTT	CASSQGTGDVGELFF
once	TRBV5-1	TRBJ1-1	TRBD1	TGCGCCAGCAGCTTGGGGGACAGGATGAACACTGAAGCTTTCTTT	CASSLGDRMNTEAFF
NA	TRBV6-1	TRBJ1-2	TRBD1	TGTGCCAGCGGGACAGGGGGCGTGATGTATGGCTACACCTTC	CASGTGGVMYGYTF
NA	TRBV9	TRBJ2-3	TRBD2	TGTGCCAGCAGCGTCGAGGGAGCCGGGACTAGCGGGGGGAGAACAGATACGCAGTATTTT	CASSVEGAGTSGGRTDTQYF
NA	TRBV29-1	TRBJ2-1	NA	TGCAGCCCGTTTAAGGAGAGTAGCTACAATGAGCAGTTCTTC	CSPFKESSYNEQFF
NA	TRBV29-1	TRBJ1-1	TRBD1	TGCAGCGTGGAAGGACAGGTTGGAGAAGCTTTCTTT	CSVEGQVGEAFF
NA	TRBV29-1	TRBJ1-2	TRBD1	TGCAGCGTATGGACAGGAAGGAACTATGGCTACACCTTC	CSVWTGRNYGYTF
NA	TRBV12-5	TRBJ1-2	TRBD1	TGTGCTAGTGGGGGGACAGGGCATGGCTACACCTTC	CASGGTGHGYTF
NA	TRBV7-9	TRBJ1-3	NA	TGTGCCAGCAGCTCAGGGGCGCTCATGATAGACACCATATATTTT	CASSSGALMIDTIYF
NA	TRBV4-3	TRBJ2-1	NA	TGCGCCAGCAGCCAAAAACATACTAGCACCAATGAGCAGTTCTTC	CASSQKHTSTNEQFF
NA	TRBV7-9	TRBJ2-3	NA	TGTGCCAGCAGCCAAGGGAGCGGCACGCAGTATTTT	CASSQGSGTQYF
NA	TRBV7-2	TRBJ2-4	TRBD2	TGTGCCAGCAGCTTAGTCGGGAGGGGCAAAAACATTCAGTACTTC	CASSLVGRGKNIQYF